One sample yielded the 4 T cell receptor beta chains listed below, sequenced in a study of blood T cell repertoires in COVID-19. Sequencing was performed with immunoSEQ multiplex PCR; in TCRdb, only in-frame clones are kept and a portion is missing. The table lists hundreds of thousands of clones, roughly 90% of them singletons. The sample was peripheral blood. The receptors here all came from a young woman with active or convalescent COVID-19.

The V gene is TRBV3-1 (or the pseudogene TRBV3-2), the J gene TRBJ1-5; D unresolved. Trimming cost V 2 bases and J 2 bases, with 10 bases left between them. The CDR3 contains 15 residues. Germline values: CDR1 LGHDT, CDR2 YNNKEL (reference sequence). CDR3 nucleotides: TGTGCCAGCAGCCAATACCCGCCGGGCAATCAGCCCCAGCATTTT. Encoded protein: CASSQYPPGNQPQHF.

The chain employs TRBV6-1 and TRBJ2-2; perhaps TRBD2 as D (6 bases). This CDR3 has 17 residues. V lost 4 bases, J lost 4 bases, and 19 bases lay in between. Germline values: CDR1 MNHNS, CDR2 SASEGT. CDR3 sequence (DNA): TGTGCCAGCAGTGGACGGGGGTCGTTTCTAAGCACCGGGGAGCTGTTTTTT. Its translation: CASSGRGSFLSTGELFF.

This chain connects TRBV18 to TRBJ2-1; 7 bases line up with TRBD1. The V gene end was trimmed by 5 bases and the J gene end by 3 bases; junction bases not matched to a gene: 4. Germline CDR1 KGHSH, CDR2 LQKENI. The CDR3 totals 14 residues. The CDR3 DNA follows: TGTGCCAGCTCAGCGACAGGGTACTACAATGAGCAGTTCTTC. Amino acid sequence: CASSATGYYNEQFF.

This clone was counted a few times. The chain uses TRBV10-2 and TRBJ2-7; 9 nucleotides match TRBD1. After removal of 5 bases from V and 6 bases from J, the junction contained 8 bases not matched to a gene. The CDR3 consists of 14 residues. Germline assignment: CDR1 WSHSY and CDR2 SAAADI. The CDR3 is CASSTGTGKSEQYF. The CDR3 DNA is TGCGCCAGCAGTACCGGGACAGGGAAGTCCGAGCAGTACTTC.